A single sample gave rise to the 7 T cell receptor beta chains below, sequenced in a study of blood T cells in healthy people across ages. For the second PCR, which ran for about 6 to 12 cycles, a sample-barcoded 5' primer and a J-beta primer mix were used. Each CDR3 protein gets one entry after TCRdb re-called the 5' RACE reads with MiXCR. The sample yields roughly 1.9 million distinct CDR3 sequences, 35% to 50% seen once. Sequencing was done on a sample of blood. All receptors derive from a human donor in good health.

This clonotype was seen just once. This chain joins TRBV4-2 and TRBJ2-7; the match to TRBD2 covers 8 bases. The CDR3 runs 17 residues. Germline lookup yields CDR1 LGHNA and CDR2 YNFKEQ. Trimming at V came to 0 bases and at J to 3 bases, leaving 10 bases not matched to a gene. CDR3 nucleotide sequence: TGTGCCAGCAGCCAAGATTTCCCAGCGGGGGCCCTCTACGAGCAGTACTTC. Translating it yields CASSQDFPAGALYEQYF.

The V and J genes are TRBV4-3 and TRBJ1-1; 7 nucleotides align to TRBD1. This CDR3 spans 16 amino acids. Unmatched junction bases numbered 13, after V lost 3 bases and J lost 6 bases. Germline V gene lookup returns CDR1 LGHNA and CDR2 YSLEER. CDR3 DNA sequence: TGCGCCAGCAGCCATTTACAGGGGACAGACCTTCCTGAAGCTTTCTTT. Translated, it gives CASSHLQGTDLPEAFF.

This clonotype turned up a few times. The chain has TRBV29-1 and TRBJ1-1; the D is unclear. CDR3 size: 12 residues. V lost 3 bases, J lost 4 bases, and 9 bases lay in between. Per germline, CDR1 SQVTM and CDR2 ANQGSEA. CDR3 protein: CSVDSQSTEAFF. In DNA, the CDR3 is TGCAGCGTTGATAGCCAGAGCACTGAAGCTTTCTTT.

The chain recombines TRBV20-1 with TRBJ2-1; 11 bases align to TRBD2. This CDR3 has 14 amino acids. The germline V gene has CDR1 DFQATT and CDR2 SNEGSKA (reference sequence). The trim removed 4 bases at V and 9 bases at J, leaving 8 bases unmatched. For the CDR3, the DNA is TGCAGTGCTACGGGACTAGCGGAAAGGGGTGAGCAGTTCTTC. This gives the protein CSATGLAERGEQFF.

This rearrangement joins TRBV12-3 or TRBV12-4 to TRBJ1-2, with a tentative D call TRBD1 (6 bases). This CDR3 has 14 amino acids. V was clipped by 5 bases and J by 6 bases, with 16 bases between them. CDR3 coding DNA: TGTGCCAGCAGTGAGAACACAGGGAACCATGGCTACACCTTC. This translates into CASSENTGNHGYTF.

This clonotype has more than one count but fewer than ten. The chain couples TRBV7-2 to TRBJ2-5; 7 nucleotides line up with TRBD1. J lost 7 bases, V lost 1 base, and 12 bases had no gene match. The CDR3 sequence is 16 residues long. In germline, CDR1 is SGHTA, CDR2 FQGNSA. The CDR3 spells CASSLGIQGLLWTQYF. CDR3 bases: TGTGCCAGCAGCTTAGGGATACAGGGGCTCCTATGGACCCAGTACTTC.

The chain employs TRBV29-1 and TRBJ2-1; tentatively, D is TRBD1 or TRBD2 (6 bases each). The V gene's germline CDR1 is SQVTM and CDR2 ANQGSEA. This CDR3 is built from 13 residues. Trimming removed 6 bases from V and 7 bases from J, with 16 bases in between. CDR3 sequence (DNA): TGCAGCGTCCGAAGGGGGGATCGGAATGAGCAGTTCTTC. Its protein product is CSVRRGDRNEQFF.